Below, one T cell receptor (beta chain) is given with its context. Trimming removed 0 bases from V and 0 bases from J, with 9 bases in between. CDR1 is KGHSH and CDR2 is LQKENI in the germline V gene. The CDR3 runs to 16 residues. The sample originates from a study of regulatory T cells in long-lasting Graves disease. Time point noted: newly diagnosed GD, antithyroid drugs for less than 3 months. Isolated PBMC RNA provided the starting material for the TCR library. Building of the TCR beta libraries involved iRepertoire HTBI primers and Arm-PCR of CDR3 regions. MiXCR was run by TCRdb on the multiplex PCR reads, yielding one entry per CDR3 protein. This table has about 540,000 distinct CDR3 sequences, approximately 13% appearing once. The same specimen was also included in a second study, on T cells in Graves' hyperthyroidism and ophthalmopathy.

This chain uses TRBV18 with TRBJ2-1; D may be TRBD1 (5 bases). The input for sequencing was peripheral blood mononuclear cells (PBMCs), taken at new diagnosis, from a patient treated with antithyroid drugs. This TCR was recovered from a man aged 25-40 years with Graves disease. CDR3 in amino acids: CASSPPRDPSYNEQFF. The CDR3 nucleotides are TGTGCCAGCTCACCACCCAGGGATCCCTCCTACAATGAGCAGTTCTTC.